This entry lists 19 T cell receptor beta chains sequenced from one sample in a study of yellow fever vaccine responses in identical twins. TCRdb itself ran the RT-PCR reads through MiXCR, one entry per CDR3 protein. This table has around 13,000 distinct CDR3 sequences, roughly 84% appearing once. The sequences come from T cells from blood (PBMCs), unsorted or a sorted subset (not recorded which), collected before or after yellow fever vaccination (not recorded which). The receptors derive from a woman under 30 who received the yellow fever vaccine.

The chain combines TRBV11-3 with TRBJ2-1, with 7 bases that match TRBD2. V lost 3 bases to trimming and J lost 5 bases; unmatched junction nucleotides: 4. Germline V gives CDR1 SGHNT, CDR2 YENEEA. This CDR3 has 14 residues. CDR3 sequence: CASSLTSSNNEQFF. In DNA form, the CDR3 reads TGTGCCAGCAGCTTGACTAGCAGCAACAATGAGCAGTTCTTC.

CDR3 coding DNA: TGCGCCAGCAGTCAATCGTGGCGGAACACTGAAGCTTTCTTT. Translating it yields CASSQSWRNTEAFF. The chain couples TRBV23-1 to TRBJ1-1; the D is unclear. Being an ORF, TRBV23-1 has a function that is uncertain. The V gene lost 0 bases and the J gene lost 1 base, with 6 bases spanning the gap. The CDR3 has 14 amino acids.

The J gene is TRBJ1-2, the V gene TRBV15, with unresolved D. Germline V gene data show CDR1 as LNHNV and CDR2 as YYDKDF (reference sequence). The CDR3 consists of 14 residues. V was cut by 0 bases and J by 8 bases, with 13 bases left in between. For the CDR3, the DNA is TGTGCCACCAGCAGAGATGCCGGCGTAGGGGGCTACACCTTC. It translates to CATSRDAGVGGYTF.

Remarks on this clonotype: The junction and the germline gene differ at one end; a read error may be behind it. V gene TRBV12-3 or TRBV12-4 combines with J gene TRBJ2-5, with 9 bases matching TRBD2. This CDR3 is 15 amino acids long. This CDR3 reads CASRVAGVALETLYF. The CDR3 DNA follows: TGTGCCAGCAGGGTAGCGGGAGTAGCGTTAGAGACCCTGTACTTC.

The chain couples TRBV7-6 to TRBJ2-1; the D is unclear. Germline values: CDR1 SGHVS, CDR2 FNYEAQ. V was shortened by 4 bases and J by 0 bases, with 10 bases between the two germline ends. This CDR3 is built from 15 residues. CDR3 amino acids: CASSSLASSYNEQFF. The CDR3 coding sequence is TGTGCCAGCAGCTCATTAGCAAGCTCCTACAATGAGCAGTTCTTC.

The chain uses TRBV4-1 and TRBJ1-2; possibly TRBD1 for D (5 bases). This CDR3 is built from 15 residues. V lost 1 base and J 2 bases, leaving 11 bases between the germline ends. The V gene's germline CDR1 is MGHRA and CDR2 YSYEKL. In DNA form, the CDR3 reads TGCGCCAGCAGCCAAGTCTTCCAGGGAAACTATGGCTACACCTTC. Translated, it gives CASSQVFQGNYGYTF.

This sequence joins TRBV7-6 and TRBJ2-3, with unresolved D. There are 14 residues in the CDR3. V was clipped by 5 bases and J by 2 bases, with 11 bases between them. Germline V gives CDR1 SGHVS, CDR2 FNYEAQ. For the CDR3, the DNA is TGTGCCAGCAGCAACGGACCGACCACAGATACGCAGTATTTT. This gives the protein CASSNGPTTDTQYF.

This clonotype was observed a few times. This chain connects TRBV4-1 to TRBJ2-1; D may be TRBD1 (6 bases). V lost 6 bases to trimming and J lost 6 bases, with 18 bases between them. Looked up from germline, CDR1 is MGHRA and CDR2 is YSYEKL. The CDR3 consists of 15 residues. The chain's CDR3 is CASSHPWTETNEQFF. CDR3 nucleotides: TGCGCCAGCAGTCACCCGTGGACAGAAACCAATGAGCAGTTCTTC.

The chain is built from TRBV10-3 and TRBJ1-5; TRBD1 is a possible D gene (6 bases). The CDR3 consists of 15 residues. Germline CDR1 is ENHRY and CDR2 is SYGVKD. With 0 bases removed from V and 6 bases from J, the gap between germline ends came to 12 bases. The CDR3 DNA follows: TGTGCCATCAGTGAGTCATTGGGGGCGGTTCAGCCCCAGCATTTT. It specifies CAISESLGAVQPQHF.

This chain links TRBV7-3 with TRBJ1-4; 7 nucleotides align to TRBD1. Germline loops: CDR1 SGHTA, CDR2 FQGTGA. This CDR3 region has 14 residues. The junction had 7 bases not matched to a gene; V was cut back by 5 bases and J by 7 bases. CDR3 sequence: CASSRQGGSEKLFF. The CDR3 DNA is TGTGCCAGCAGCAGACAGGGTGGTAGTGAAAAACTGTTTTTT.

The chain employs TRBV3-1 and TRBJ2-7; TRBD1 is a possible D gene (6 bases). The V and J ends lost 0 bases and 3 bases respectively, with 6 bases between them. The CDR3 covers 13 residues. CDR1 and CDR2 from the germline V gene are LGHDT and YNNKEL (reference sequence). Here the CDR3 reads CASSQEQGYEQYF. CDR3 in DNA: TGTGCCAGCAGCCAAGAACAGGGCTACGAGCAGTACTTC.

The CDR3 spells CAWSRGAMGNTEAFF. For the CDR3, the DNA is TGTGCCTGGAGTAGGGGGGCGATGGGGAACACTGAAGCTTTCTTT. The chain carries TRBV30 and TRBJ1-1, with D possibly being TRBD1 (6 bases). The CDR3 is made up of 15 amino acids. The V gene's germline CDR1 is GTSNPN and CDR2 SVGIG (reference sequence). The V end was cut by 2 bases, the J end by 1 base, with 14 bases between.

The chain uses TRBV20-1 and TRBJ2-5, with 7 bases matching TRBD2. The CDR3 runs 12 residues. The germline CDR1 and CDR2 sequences are DFQATT and SNEGSKA (reference sequence). Unmatched junction bases numbered 0, after V lost 3 bases and J lost 2 bases. CDR3 sequence (DNA): TGCAGTGCTAGCGGGAGGCAAGAGACCCAGTACTTC. The encoded protein is CSASGRQETQYF.

About this clonotype: At one end, the junction sequence differs from germline, possibly due to a read error. This chain joins TRBV4-2 and TRBJ2-1, with TRBD1 identical over 9 bases. The germline CDR1 and CDR2 sequences are LGHNA and YNFKEQ. The CDR3 contains 15 residues. As DNA, the CDR3 is TGTGCCAGCAGCCCACAGGGGGCGAAAAACAAGGAGCAGTTCTTC. It specifies CASSPQGAKNKEQFF.

The chain combines TRBV4-2 with TRBJ2-3; TRBD2 aligns across 12 bases. CDR3 size: 19 residues. Germline V gene data show CDR1 as LGHNA and CDR2 as YNFKEQ. V lost 3 bases, J lost 3 bases, and 13 bases stayed unmatched. This CDR3 is CASSQGRVVLAGGTDTQYF. CDR3 DNA: TGTGCCAGCAGCCAGGGCAGGGTTGTCCTAGCGGGAGGGACAGATACGCAGTATTTT.

The chain links TRBV12-5 to TRBJ2-5; D unclear. V was cut by 6 bases and J by 9 bases, with 8 bases left in between. The CDR3 consists of 10 residues. Looked up from germline, CDR1 is LGHNT and CDR2 is FRNRAP. The CDR3 loop is CASGRIPQYF. The CDR3 bases are TGTGCTAGTGGGAGGATTCCCCAGTACTTC.

This rearrangement joins TRBV5-1 to TRBJ2-3, with no clear D. Per the germline V gene, CDR1 is SGHRS and CDR2 is YFSETQ. The length of the CDR3 is 11 residues. Trimming cost V 4 bases and J 5 bases, with 5 bases left between them. The CDR3 sequence: CASSQKDTQYF. The CDR3 region has the DNA TGCGCCAGCAGCCAGAAAGATACGCAGTATTTT. The full variable domain, its missing parts supplied by reference TRBV5-1 and TRBJ2-3, is KAGVTQTPRYLIKTRGQQVTLSCSPISGHRSVSWYQQTPGQGLQFLFEYFSETQRNKGNFPGRFSGRQFSNSRSEMNVSTLELGDSALYLCASSQKDTQYFGPGTRLTVL.

The V and J genes are TRBV15 and TRBJ1-1, with TRBD1 as a possible D gene (5 bases). There are 14 residues in the CDR3. Germline V lookup: CDR1 LNHNV, CDR2 YYDKDF (reference sequence). With 1 base removed from V and 5 bases from J, the gap between germline ends came to 11 bases. CDR3 DNA: TGTGCCACCAGCAGAGCCTGGGGCAGGACTGAAGCTTTCTTT. Protein: CATSRAWGRTEAFF.

In its sample, this clonotype was seen a few times. V gene TRBV10-1 combines with J gene TRBJ2-3, with TRBD1 matching 8 bases. The CDR3 extends over 15 amino acids. The germline gives CDR1 WNHNN, CDR2 SYGVQD (reference sequence). With 7 bases clipped from V and 4 bases from J, the junction kept 10 bases outside the gene matches. The CDR3 DNA reads as TGCGCCAGCAAACACGACAGGGGCAATTCAGATACGCAGTATTTT. Translation: CASKHDRGNSDTQYF.